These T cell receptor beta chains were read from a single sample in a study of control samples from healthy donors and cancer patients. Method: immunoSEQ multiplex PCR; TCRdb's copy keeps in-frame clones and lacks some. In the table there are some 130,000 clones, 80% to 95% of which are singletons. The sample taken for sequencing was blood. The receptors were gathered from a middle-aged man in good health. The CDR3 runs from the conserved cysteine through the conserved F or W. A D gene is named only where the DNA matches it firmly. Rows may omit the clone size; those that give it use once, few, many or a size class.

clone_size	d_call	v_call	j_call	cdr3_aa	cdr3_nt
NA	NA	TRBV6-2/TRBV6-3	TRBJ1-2	CASSLAGRGYGYTF	TGTGCCAGCAGCCTCGCAGGCAGGGGCTATGGCTACACCTTC
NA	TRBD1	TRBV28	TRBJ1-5	CASRLGQLSNQPQHF	TGTGCCAGCAGACTGGGACAGCTTAGCAATCAGCCCCAGCATTTT
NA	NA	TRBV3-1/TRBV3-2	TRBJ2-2	CASSPRGSFPGELFF	TGTGCCAGCAGCCCCCGAGGGTCCTTTCCCGGGGAGCTGTTTTTT
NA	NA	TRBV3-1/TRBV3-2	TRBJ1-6	CASSLKPSSPLHF	TGTGCCAGCAGCCTGAAACCCTCGTCACCCCTCCACTTT
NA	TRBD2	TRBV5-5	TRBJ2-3	CASSLEGRGVPTDTQYF	TGTGCCAGCAGCTTGGAAGGGCGGGGGGTGCCCACAGATACGCAGTATTTT
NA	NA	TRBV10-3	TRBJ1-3	CAISEGAVSGNTIYF	TGTGCCATCAGTGAAGGGGCGGTTTCTGGAAACACCATATATTTT
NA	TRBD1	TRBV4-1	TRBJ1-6	CASSPGTGPRSPLHF	TGCGCCAGCAGCCCGGGGACAGGGCCGCGTTCACCCCTCCACTTT
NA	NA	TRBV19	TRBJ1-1	CASSIPVGLGTEAFF	TGTGCCAGTAGTATTCCAGTGGGCTTGGGCACTGAAGCTTTCTTT
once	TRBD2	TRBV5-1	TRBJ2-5	CASAPGAGREETQYF	TGCGCCAGCGCCCCAGGAGCGGGGCGAGAAGAGACCCAGTACTTC
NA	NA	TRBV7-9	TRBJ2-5	CASSLAAAYQETQYF	TGTGCCAGCAGCTTAGCGGCGGCGTACCAAGAGACCCAGTACTTC